The 9 T cell receptor beta chains presented below share a single source sample, sequenced in a study of blood T cell repertoires in COVID-19. The protocol was immunoSEQ multiplex PCR, while the TCRdb copy is restricted to in-frame clones and leaves out a portion. The sample lists approximately 490,000 clones, about nine tenths occurring once. The specimen sequenced was PBMCs or T cells enriched from blood (not recorded which). The receptors were gathered from a woman in her late teens or twenties who had recovered from COVID-19.

J is TRBJ2-3 and V is TRBV10-2; possibly TRBD2 for D (6 bases). Germline V CDR1 and CDR2: WSHSY, SAAADI. The CDR3 runs to 14 residues. Between the trimmed V and J ends, which lost 6 bases and 0 bases, there was a span of 10 bases. The CDR3 DNA reads TGCGCCAGCAGGGGACTCACGAGCACAGATACGCAGTATTTT. Amino acid sequence: CASRGLTSTDTQYF.

This chain uses TRBV6-7 with TRBJ1-2; no firm D call. TRBV6-7 is reported as an ORF; its role is uncertain. The CDR3 consists of 14 residues. Between the trimmed V and J ends, which lost 0 bases and 4 bases, there was a span of 9 bases. The CDR3 bases are TGTGCCAGCAGTTACTCCGACACGTTCTATGGCTACACCTTC. Translating gives CASSYSDTFYGYTF.

V gene TRBV4-2 combines with J gene TRBJ1-6; D unclear. CDR3 length: 15 amino acids. Germline V CDR1 and CDR2: LGHNA, YNFKEQ. Trimming pared 1 base from V and 6 bases from J, leaving 10 bases between. The CDR3 DNA is TGTGCCAGCAGCCAAGTATCGCAGGCTAATTCACCCCTCCACTTT. It translates to CASSQVSQANSPLHF.

The chain recombines TRBV2 with TRBJ2-7; possible D gene TRBD2, 6 bases. The CDR3 is made up of 16 amino acids. Germline loops: CDR1 SNHLY, CDR2 FYNNEI. Trimming took 7 bases from V and 3 from J, leaving 22 bases between them. The CDR3 loop reads CASTIPGGSGNYEQYF. In nucleotides, the CDR3 is TGTGCCAGCACTATTCCAGGAGGGTCAGGGAACTACGAGCAGTACTTC.

The chain combines TRBV6-1 with TRBJ2-2; TRBD2 aligns across 10 bases. Trimming at V came to 4 bases and at J to 7 bases, leaving 12 bases not matched to a gene. The germline V gene has CDR1 MNHNS and CDR2 SASEGT. CDR3 size: 17 residues. CDR3 sequence (DNA): TGTGCCAGCAGTGTAATTTCGGAACTAGCGGGGCTCGGGGAGCTGTTTTTT. Amino acids: CASSVISELAGLGELFF.

The gene calls are TRBV7-2 and TRBJ2-7; 7 bases align to TRBD1. V lost 5 bases, J lost 3 bases, and 10 bases stayed unmatched. Germline V gene sequence: CDR1 SGHTA, CDR2 FQGNSA. This CDR3 has 15 residues. CDR3 region: CASSRRTGLDYEQYF. The CDR3 nucleotides read TGTGCCAGCAGCCGCCGGACAGGTTTAGACTACGAGCAGTACTTC. Looking up the rest from reference TRBV7-2 and TRBJ2-7 gives the full variable domain: GAGVSQSPSNKVTEKGKDVELRCDPISGHTALYWYRQSLGQGLEFLIYFQGNSAPDKSGLPSDRFSAERTGGSVSTLTIQRTQQEDSAVYLCASSRRTGLDYEQYFGPGTRLTVT.

This clone appeared once. This chain joins TRBV30 and TRBJ2-7; 8 bases match TRBD2. This CDR3 is 11 amino acids long. V was clipped by 4 bases and J by 4 bases; unmatched bases: 0. Germline CDR1 GTSNPN, CDR2 SVGIG (reference sequence). The CDR3 DNA sequence: TGTGCCTGGACTAGCGGGTACGAGCAGTACTTC. Protein: CAWTSGYEQYF.

V gene TRBV6-6 combines with J gene TRBJ2-3, with a possible D match to TRBD2 (5 bases). The V end was cut by 6 bases, the J end by 0 bases, with 16 bases between. Germline CDR1 is MNHNY and CDR2 is SVGAGI (reference sequence). This CDR3 comprises 16 residues. The CDR3 loop reads CASSPATRLSTDTQYF. DNA for the CDR3: TGTGCCAGCAGCCCCGCTACTAGACTGAGCACAGATACGCAGTATTTT.

The CDR3 reads CALIGPGRGSSGNTIYF. As DNA, the CDR3 is TGTGCTTTGATCGGTCCGGGACGGGGGAGCTCTGGAAACACCATATATTTT. The V and J genes are TRBV30 and TRBJ1-3; possibly TRBD1 for D (5 bases). Germline V CDR1 and CDR2: GTSNPN, SVGIG (reference sequence). The CDR3 has 17 residues. Based on the CDR3 plus reference TRBV30 and TRBJ1-3, the full variable domain is SQTIHQWPATLVQPVGSPLSLECTVEGTSNPNLYWYRQAAGRGLQLLFYSVGIGQISSEVPQNLSASRPQDRQFILSSKKLLLSDSGFYLCALIGPGRGSSGNTIYFGEGSWLTVV.